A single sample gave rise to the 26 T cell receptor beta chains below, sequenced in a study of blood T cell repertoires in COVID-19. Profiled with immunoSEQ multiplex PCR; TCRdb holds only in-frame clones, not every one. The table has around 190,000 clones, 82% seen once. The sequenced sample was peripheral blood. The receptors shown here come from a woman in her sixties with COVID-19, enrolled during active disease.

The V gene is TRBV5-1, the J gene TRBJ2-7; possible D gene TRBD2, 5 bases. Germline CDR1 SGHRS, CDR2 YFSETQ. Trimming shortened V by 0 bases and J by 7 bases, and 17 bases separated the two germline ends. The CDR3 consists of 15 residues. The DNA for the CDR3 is TGCGCCAGCAGCTTGGACGGAGTGGGAGACTCGGAGCAGTACTTC. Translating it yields CASSLDGVGDSEQYF.

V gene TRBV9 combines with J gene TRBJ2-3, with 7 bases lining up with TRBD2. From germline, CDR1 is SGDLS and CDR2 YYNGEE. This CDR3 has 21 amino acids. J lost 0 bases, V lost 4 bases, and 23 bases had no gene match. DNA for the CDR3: TGTGCCAGCAGCCCCCTCCGAGCAGCGGGGCTGATCCGTCCTAGCACAGATACGCAGTATTTT. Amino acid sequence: CASSPLRAAGLIRPSTDTQYF.

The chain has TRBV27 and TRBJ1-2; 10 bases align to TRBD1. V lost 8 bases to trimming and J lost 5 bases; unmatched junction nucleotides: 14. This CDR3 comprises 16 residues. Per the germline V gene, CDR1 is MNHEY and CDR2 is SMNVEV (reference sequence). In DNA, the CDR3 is TGTGCCAGCTGTTCGCCTCGGGGGACAGGGGTTTATGGCTACACCTTC. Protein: CASCSPRGTGVYGYTF.

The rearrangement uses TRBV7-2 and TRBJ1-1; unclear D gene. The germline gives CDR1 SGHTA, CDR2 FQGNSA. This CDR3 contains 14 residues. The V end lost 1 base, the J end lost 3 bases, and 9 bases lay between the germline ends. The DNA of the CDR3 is TGTGCCAGCAGCTTAGAACTCCTCTACACTGAAGCTTTCTTT. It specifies CASSLELLYTEAFF.

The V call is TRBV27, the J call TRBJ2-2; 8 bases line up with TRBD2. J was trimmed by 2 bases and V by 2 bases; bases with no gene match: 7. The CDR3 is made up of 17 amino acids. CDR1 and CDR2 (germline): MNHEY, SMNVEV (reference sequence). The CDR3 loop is CASSLSLREVNTGELFF. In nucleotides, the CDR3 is TGTGCCAGCAGTTTAAGTTTGCGGGAGGTAAACACCGGGGAGCTGTTTTTT.

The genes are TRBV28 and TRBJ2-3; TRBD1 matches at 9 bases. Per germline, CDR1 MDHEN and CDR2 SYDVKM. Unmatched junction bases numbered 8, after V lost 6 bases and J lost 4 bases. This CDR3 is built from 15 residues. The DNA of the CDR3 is TGTGCCAGCAGACCGGACAGGGGTGCTTCAGATACGCAGTATTTT. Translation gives CASRPDRGASDTQYF. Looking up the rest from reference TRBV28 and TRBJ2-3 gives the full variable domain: DVKVTQSSRYLVKRTGEKVFLECVQDMDHENMFWYRQDPGLGLRLIYFSYDVKMKEKGDIPEGYSVSREKKERFSLILESASTNQTSMYLCASRPDRGASDTQYFGPGTRLTVL.

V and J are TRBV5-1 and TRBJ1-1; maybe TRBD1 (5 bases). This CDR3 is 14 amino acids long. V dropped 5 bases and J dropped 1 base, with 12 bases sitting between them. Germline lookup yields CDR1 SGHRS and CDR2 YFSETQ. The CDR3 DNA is TGCGCCAGCAGGGAGGGGTGGGGGAACACTGAAGCTTTCTTT. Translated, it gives CASREGWGNTEAFF.

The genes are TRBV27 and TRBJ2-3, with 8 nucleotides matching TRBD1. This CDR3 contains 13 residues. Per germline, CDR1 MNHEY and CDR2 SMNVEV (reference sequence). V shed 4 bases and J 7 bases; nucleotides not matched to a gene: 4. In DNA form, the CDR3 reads TGTGCCAGCAGTTCGACAGGGGCTAATACGCAGTATTTT. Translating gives CASSSTGANTQYF.

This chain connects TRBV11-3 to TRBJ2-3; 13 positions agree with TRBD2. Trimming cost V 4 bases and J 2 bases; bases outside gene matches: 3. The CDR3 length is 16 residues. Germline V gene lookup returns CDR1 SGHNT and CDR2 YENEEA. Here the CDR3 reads CASSYGTSGDTDTQYF. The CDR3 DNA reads TGTGCCAGCAGCTACGGGACTAGCGGGGACACAGATACGCAGTATTTT.

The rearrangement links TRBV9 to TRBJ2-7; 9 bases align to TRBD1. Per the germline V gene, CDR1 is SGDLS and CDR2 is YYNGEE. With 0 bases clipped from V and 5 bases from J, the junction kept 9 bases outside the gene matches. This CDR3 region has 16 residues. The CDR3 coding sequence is TGTGCCAGCAGCGTAGCTCCTGGGACAGGGACTAACGAGCAGTACTTC. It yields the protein CASSVAPGTGTNEQYF.

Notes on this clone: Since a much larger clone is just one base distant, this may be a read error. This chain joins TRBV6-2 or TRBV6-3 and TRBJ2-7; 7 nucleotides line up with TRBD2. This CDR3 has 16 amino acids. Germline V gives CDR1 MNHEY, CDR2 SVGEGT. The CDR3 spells CASSYSSREASCEQYF. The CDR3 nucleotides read TGTGCCAGCAGTTACTCTTCCCGGGAGGCCTCCTGCGAGCAGTACTTC.

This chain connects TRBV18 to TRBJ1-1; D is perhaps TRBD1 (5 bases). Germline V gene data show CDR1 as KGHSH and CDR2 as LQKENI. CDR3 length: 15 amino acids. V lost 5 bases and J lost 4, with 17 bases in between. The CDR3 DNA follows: TGTGCCAGCTCATACCAGTCGGGGGTGGGCACTGAAGCTTTCTTT. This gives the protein CASSYQSGVGTEAFF.

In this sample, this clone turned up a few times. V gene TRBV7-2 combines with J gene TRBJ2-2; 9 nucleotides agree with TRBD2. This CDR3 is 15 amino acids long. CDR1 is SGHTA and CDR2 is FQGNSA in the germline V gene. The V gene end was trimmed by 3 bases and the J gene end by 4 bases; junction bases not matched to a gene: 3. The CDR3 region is CASSFAGGGTGELFF. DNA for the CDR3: TGTGCCAGCAGCTTTGCGGGAGGGGGCACCGGGGAGCTGTTTTTT.

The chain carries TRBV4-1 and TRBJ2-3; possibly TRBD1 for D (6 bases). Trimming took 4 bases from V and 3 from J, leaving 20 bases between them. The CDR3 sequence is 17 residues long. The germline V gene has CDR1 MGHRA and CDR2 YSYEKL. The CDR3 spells CASSPSPGGRGTDTQYF. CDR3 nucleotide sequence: TGCGCCAGCAGCCCCTCCCCGGGTGGCAGGGGAACAGATACGCAGTATTTT.

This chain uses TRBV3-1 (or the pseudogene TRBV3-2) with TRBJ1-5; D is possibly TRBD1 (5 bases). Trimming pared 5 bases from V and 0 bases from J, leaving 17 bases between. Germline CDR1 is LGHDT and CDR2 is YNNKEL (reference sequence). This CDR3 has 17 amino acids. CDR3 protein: CASSSSDRIYSNQPQHF. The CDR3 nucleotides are TGTGCCAGCAGCTCCTCTGACAGAATCTATAGCAATCAGCCCCAGCATTTT.

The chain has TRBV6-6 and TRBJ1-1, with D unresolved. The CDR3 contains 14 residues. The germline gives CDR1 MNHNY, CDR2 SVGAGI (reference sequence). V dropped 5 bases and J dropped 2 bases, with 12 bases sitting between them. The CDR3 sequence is CASSNPGLNTEAFF. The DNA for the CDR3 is TGTGCCAGCAGTAATCCGGGTCTAAACACTGAAGCTTTCTTT.

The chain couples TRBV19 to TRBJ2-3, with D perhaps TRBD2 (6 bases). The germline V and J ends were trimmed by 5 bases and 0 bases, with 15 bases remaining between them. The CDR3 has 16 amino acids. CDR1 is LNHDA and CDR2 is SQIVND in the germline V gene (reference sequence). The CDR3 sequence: CASSPSGGWSTDTQYF. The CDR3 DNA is TGTGCCAGTAGTCCAAGCGGAGGGTGGAGCACAGATACGCAGTATTTT.

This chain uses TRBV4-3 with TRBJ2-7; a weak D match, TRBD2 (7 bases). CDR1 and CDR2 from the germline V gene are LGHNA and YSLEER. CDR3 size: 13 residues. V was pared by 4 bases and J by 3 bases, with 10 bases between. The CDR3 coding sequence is TGCGCCAGCAGCCGGGGAGGGGGCTACGAGCAGTACTTC. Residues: CASSRGGGYEQYF.

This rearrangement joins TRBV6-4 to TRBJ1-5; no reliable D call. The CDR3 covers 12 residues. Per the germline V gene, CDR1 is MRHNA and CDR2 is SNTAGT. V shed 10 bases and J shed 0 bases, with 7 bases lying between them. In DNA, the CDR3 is TGTGCCAACTCGATTAGCAATCAGCCCCAGCATTTT. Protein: CANSISNQPQHF.

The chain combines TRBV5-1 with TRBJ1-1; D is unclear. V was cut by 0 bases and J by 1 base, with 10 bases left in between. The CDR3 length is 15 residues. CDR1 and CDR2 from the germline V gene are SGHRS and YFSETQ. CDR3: CASSLAMASNTEAFF. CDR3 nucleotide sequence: TGCGCCAGCAGCTTGGCCATGGCCTCGAACACTGAAGCTTTCTTT.

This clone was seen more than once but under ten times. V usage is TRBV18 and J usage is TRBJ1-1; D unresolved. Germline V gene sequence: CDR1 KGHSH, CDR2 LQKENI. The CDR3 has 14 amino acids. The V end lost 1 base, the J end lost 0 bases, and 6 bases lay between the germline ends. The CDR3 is CASSPQTMNTEAFF. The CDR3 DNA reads TGTGCCAGCTCACCACAGACAATGAACACTGAAGCTTTCTTT.

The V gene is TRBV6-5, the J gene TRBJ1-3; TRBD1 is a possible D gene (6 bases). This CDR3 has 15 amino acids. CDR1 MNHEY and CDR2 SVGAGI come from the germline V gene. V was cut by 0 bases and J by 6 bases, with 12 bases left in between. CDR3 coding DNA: TGTGCCAGCAGTTACTCGCGGGGGGCGAAAAACACCATATATTTT. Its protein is CASSYSRGAKNTIYF.

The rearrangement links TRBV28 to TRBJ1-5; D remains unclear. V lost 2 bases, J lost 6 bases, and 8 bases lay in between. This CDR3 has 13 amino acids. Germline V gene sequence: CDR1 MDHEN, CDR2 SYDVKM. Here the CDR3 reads CASSLDSIQPQHF. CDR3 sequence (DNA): TGTGCCAGCAGTTTAGATAGTATTCAGCCCCAGCATTTT.

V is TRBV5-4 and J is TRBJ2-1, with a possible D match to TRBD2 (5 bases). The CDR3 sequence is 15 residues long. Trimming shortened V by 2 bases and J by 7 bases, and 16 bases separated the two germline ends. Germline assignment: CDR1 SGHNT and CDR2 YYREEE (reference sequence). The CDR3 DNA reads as TGTGCCAGCAGCTTAAGGACGGGGATGGGGAATGAGCAGTTCTTC. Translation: CASSLRTGMGNEQFF. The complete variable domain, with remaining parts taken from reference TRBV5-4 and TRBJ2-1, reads ETGVTQSPTHLIKTRGQQVTLRCSSQSGHNTVSWYQQALGQGPQFIFQYYREEENGRGNFPPRFSGLQFPNYSSELNVNALELDDSALYLCASSLRTGMGNEQFFGPGTRLTVL.

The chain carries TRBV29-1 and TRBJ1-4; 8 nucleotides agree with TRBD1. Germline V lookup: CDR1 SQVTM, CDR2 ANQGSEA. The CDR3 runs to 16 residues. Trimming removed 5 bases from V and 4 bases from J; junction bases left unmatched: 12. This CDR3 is CSVRPNTGGFNEKLFF. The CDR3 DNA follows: TGCAGCGTTCGACCAAACACAGGGGGATTTAATGAAAAACTGTTTTTT.

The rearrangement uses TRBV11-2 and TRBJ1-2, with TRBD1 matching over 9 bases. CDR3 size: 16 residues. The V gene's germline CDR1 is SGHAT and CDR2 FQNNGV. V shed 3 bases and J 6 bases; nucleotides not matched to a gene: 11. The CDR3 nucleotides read TGTGCCAGCAGCTTCGGAACAGGGGGCGGGAGTCATGGCTACACCTTC. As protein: CASSFGTGGGSHGYTF.